The source of this T cell receptor (delta chain) is a study of gamma-delta T cells after stem cell transplantation. The germline gives CDR1 GEAIGNYY, CDR2 EKD. The CDR3 has 22 amino acids. TCRdb re-processed the RT-PCR reads using CATT. The sample shows under 650 delta-chain clones, over 8.5% of them seen only once. A word on this clone: The TCRdb protein, from a much larger clone, departs from this DNA's translation at residue 3, likely by read error; the protein shown derives from the DNA.

This sequence was found in a human donor. It is not recorded whose cells these are; they may come from a transplant donor. The V and J genes are TRDV2 and TRDJ3, with 12 bases identical to TRDD3. The sequencing sample was made of gamma-delta T cells. The CDR3 region is CARDTAGGYGDESSWDTRQMFF. The CDR3 DNA follows: TGTGCCCGTGACACAGCTGGGGGATACGGTGATGAAAGCTCCTGGGACACCCGACAGATGTTTTTC.